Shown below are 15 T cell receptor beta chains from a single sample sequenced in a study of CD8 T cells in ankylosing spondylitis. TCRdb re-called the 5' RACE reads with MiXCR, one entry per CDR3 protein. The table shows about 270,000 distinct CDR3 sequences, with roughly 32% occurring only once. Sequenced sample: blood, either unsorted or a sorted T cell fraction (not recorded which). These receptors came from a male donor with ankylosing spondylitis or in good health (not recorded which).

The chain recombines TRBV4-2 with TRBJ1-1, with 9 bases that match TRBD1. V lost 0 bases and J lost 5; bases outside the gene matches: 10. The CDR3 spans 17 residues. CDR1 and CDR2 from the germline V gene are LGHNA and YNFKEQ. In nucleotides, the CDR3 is TGTGCCAGCAGCCAAGATTGGGACAGGGCTCGTGAAACTGAAGCTTTCTTT. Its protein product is CASSQDWDRARETEAFF.

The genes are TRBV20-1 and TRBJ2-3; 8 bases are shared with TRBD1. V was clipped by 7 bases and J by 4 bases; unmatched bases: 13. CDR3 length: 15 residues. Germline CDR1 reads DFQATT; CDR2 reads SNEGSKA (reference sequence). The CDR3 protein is CSVPGGTGGPDTQYF. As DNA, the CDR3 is TGCAGTGTTCCTGGGGGGACAGGAGGTCCAGATACGCAGTATTTT.

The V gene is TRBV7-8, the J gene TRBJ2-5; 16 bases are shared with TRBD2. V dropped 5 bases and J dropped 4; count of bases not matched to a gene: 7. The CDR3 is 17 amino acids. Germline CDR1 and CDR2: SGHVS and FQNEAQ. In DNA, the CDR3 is TGTGCCAGCAGCCTCGGGACTAGCGGGGGGGCTGGAGAGACCCAGTACTTC. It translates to CASSLGTSGGAGETQYF.

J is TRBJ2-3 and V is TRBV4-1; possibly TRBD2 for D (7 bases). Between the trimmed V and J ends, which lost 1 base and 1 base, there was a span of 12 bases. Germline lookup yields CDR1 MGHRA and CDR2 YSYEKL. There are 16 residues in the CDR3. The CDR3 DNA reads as TGCGCCAGCAGCCAAGCAAGGGGGGGTCGCACAGATACGCAGTATTTT. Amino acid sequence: CASSQARGGRTDTQYF.

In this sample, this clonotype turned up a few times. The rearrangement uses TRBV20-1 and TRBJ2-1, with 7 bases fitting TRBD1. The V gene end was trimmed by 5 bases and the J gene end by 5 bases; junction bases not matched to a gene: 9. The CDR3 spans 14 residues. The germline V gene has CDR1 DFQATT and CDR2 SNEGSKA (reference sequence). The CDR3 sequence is CSADRDRRNNEQFF. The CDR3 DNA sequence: TGCAGTGCTGACCGGGACAGAAGAAACAATGAGCAGTTCTTC.

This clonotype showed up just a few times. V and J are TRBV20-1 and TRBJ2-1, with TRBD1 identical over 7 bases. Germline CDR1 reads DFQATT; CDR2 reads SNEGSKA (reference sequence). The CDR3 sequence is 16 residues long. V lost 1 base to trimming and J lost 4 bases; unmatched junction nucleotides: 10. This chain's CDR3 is CSARGTGTAAYNEQFF. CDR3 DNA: TGCAGTGCTAGAGGAACCGGGACAGCTGCTTACAATGAGCAGTTCTTC.

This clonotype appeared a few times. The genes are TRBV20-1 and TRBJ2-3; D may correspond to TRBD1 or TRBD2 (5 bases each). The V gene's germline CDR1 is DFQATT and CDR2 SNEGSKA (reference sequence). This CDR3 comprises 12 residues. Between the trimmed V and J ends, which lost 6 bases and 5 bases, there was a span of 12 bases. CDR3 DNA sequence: TGCAGTGCCTCCTTGGGGGTAGATACGCAGTATTTT. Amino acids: CSASLGVDTQYF.

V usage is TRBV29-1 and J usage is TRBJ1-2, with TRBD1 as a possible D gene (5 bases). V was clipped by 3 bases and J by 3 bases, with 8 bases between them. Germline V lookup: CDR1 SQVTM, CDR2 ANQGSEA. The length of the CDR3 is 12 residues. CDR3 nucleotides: TGCAGCGTTGATGGGGACTACTATGGCTACACCTTC. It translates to CSVDGDYYGYTF. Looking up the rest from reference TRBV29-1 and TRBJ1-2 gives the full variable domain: SAVISQKPSRDICQRGTSLTIQCQVDSQVTMMFWYRQQPGQSLTLIATANQGSEATYESGFVIDKFPISRPNLTFSTLTVSNMSPEDSSIYLCSVDGDYYGYTFGSGTRLTVV.

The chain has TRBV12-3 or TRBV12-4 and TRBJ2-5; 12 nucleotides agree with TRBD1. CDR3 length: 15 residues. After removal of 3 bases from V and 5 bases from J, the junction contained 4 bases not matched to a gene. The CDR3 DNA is TGTGCCAGCAGTTTCCCAGGGACAGGGGGCGAGACCCAGTACTTC. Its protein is CASSFPGTGGETQYF.

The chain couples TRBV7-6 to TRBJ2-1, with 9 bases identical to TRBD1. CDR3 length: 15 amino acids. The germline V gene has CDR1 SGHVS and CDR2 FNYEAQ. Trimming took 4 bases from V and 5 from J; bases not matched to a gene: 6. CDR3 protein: CASSSGTGHNNEQFF. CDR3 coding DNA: TGTGCCAGCAGCTCCGGGACAGGGCATAACAATGAGCAGTTCTTC. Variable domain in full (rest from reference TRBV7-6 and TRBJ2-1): GAGVSQSPRYKVTKRGQDVALRCDPISGHVSLYWYRQALGQGPEFLTYFNYEAQQDKSGLPNDRFSAERPEGSISTLTIQRTEQRDSAMYRCASSSGTGHNNEQFFGPGTRLTVL.

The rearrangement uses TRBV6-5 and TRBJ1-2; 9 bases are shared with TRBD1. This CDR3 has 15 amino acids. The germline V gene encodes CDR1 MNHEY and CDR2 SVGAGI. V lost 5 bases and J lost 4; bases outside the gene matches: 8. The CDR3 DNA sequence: TGTGCCAGCAGTCTACAGGGGGCGCAGGTCTATGGCTACACCTTC. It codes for CASSLQGAQVYGYTF.

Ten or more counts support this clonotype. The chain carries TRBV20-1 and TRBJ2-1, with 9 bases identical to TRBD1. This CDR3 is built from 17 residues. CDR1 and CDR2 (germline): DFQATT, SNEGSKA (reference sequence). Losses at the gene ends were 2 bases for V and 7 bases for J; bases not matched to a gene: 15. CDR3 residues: CSARNPVGTGSSNEQFF. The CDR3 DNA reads TGCAGTGCTAGAAATCCGGTCGGGACAGGGTCCAGTAATGAGCAGTTCTTC.

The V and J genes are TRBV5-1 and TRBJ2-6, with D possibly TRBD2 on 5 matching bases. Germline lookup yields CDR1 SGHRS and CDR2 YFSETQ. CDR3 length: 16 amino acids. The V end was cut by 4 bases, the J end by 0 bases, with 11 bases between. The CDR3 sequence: CASSGGLSSGANVLTF. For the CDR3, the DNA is TGCGCCAGCAGCGGAGGACTGAGCTCTGGGGCCAACGTCCTGACTTTC.

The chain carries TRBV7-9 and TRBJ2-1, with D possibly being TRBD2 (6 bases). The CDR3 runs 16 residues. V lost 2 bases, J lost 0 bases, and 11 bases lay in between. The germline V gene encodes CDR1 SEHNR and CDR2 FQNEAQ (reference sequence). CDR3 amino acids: CASSLFVGGSYNEQFF. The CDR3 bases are TGTGCCAGCAGCTTATTCGTGGGGGGCTCCTACAATGAGCAGTTCTTC.

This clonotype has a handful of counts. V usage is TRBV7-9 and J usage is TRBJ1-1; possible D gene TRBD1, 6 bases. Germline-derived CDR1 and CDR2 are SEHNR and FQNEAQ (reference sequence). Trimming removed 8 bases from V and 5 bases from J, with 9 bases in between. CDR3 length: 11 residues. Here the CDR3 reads CASGGATEAFF. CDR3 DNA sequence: TGTGCCAGCGGGGGGGCTACTGAAGCTTTCTTT.